The next 27 T cell receptor beta chains were all read from a single sample in a study of CD4+ T cells in melanoma. Some clones are missing from TCRdb's copy, which holds only in-frame ones; the method was immunoSEQ multiplex PCR. The profile shows more than 90,000 clones, 92% of them singletons. The sequencing sample was made of peripheral blood. The receptors derive from a human donor with melanoma.

This chain joins TRBV5-8 and TRBJ1-5; D gene uncertain. Deletions cut 0 bases from V and 7 bases from J, with 5 bases between. The CDR3 consists of 12 residues. Germline values: CDR1 SGHTS, CDR2 YDEGEE. CDR3 loop: CASSLVWQPQHF. The CDR3, as DNA: TGTGCCAGCAGCTTGGTGTGGCAGCCCCAGCATTTT.

The chain links TRBV7-6 to TRBJ2-7; no clear D gene. The V end was cut by 8 bases, the J end by 1 base, with 6 bases between. This CDR3 is 11 amino acids long. The germline V gene encodes CDR1 SGHVS and CDR2 FNYEAQ. For the CDR3, the DNA is TGTGCCAGCGGCGGTTCCTACGAGCAGTACTTC. It yields the protein CASGGSYEQYF.

The genes are TRBV6-6 and TRBJ2-2, with 7 bases that match TRBD1. V shed 6 bases, J shed 1 base, and the junction held 8 bases outside the gene matches. CDR3 length: 16 amino acids. The germline V gene has CDR1 MNHNY and CDR2 SVGAGI (reference sequence). The CDR3 is CASRDRQGRNTGELFF. The CDR3 DNA follows: TGTGCCAGCAGGGATAGACAGGGTAGGAACACCGGGGAGCTGTTTTTT.

This clone occurred once. The chain joins TRBV13 to TRBJ2-3; D not resolved. Germline CDR1 PRHDT, CDR2 FYEKMQ (reference sequence). V lost 3 bases to trimming and J lost 5 bases, with 3 bases between them. The CDR3 spans 11 residues. The CDR3 nucleotides are TGTGCCAGCAGCTTCGGAGATACGCAGTATTTT. Translating gives CASSFGDTQYF. Looking up the rest from reference TRBV13 and TRBJ2-3 gives the full variable domain: AAGVIQSPRHLIKEKRETATLKCYPIPRHDTVYWYQQGPGQDPQFLISFYEKMQSDKGSIPDRFSAQQFSDYHSELNMSSLELGDSALYFCASSFGDTQYFGPGTRLTVL.

This clone has a single count. The chain uses TRBV28 and TRBJ2-7, with unresolved D. The germline gives CDR1 MDHEN, CDR2 SYDVKM. V was trimmed by 11 bases and J by 5 bases, leaving 16 bases between them. This CDR3 region has 12 residues. The CDR3 coding sequence is TGTGCCTCCGGAGCCCCCCTCAACGAGCAGTACTTC. This translates into CASGAPLNEQYF. The entire variable domain, with the rest obtained from reference TRBV28 and TRBJ2-7, is as follows: DVKVTQSSRYLVKRTGEKVFLECVQDMDHENMFWYRQDPGLGLRLIYFSYDVKMKEKGDIPEGYSVSREKKERFSLILESASTNQTSMYLCASGAPLNEQYFGPGTRLTVT.

The rearrangement links TRBV2 to TRBJ2-1, with D tentatively TRBD1 or TRBD2 (5 bases each). Trimming took 7 bases from V and 4 from J, leaving 11 bases between them. CDR1 is SNHLY, CDR2 FYNNEI, per germline. The CDR3 totals 13 residues. CDR3 sequence reads: CASTMGDYNEQFF. In DNA, the CDR3 is TGTGCCAGCACCATGGGGGATTACAATGAGCAGTTCTTC. The full variable domain, rest sourced from reference TRBV2 and TRBJ2-1, is EPEVTQTPSHQVTQMGQEVILRCVPISNHLYFYWYRQILGQKVEFLVSFYNNEISEKSEIFDDQFSVERPDGSNFTLKIRSTKLEDSAMYFCASTMGDYNEQFFGPGTRLTVL.

This clone showed up just once. The J gene is TRBJ2-1, the V gene TRBV5-6, with 14 bases identical to TRBD2. The V and J ends lost 6 bases and 8 bases, in that order; junction bases with no gene match: 7. The CDR3 runs to 15 residues. Germline V gene data show CDR1 as SGHDT and CDR2 as YYEEEE. The CDR3 loop is CASIERTSGRYEQFF. The CDR3 bases are TGTGCCAGCATTGAAAGGACTAGCGGGAGGTATGAGCAGTTCTTC.

As to this clone: This sample also contains other DNA sequences that code for the same CDR3. V gene TRBV5-6 combines with J gene TRBJ1-2, with no clear D. Trimming shortened V by 1 base and J by 2 bases, and 3 bases separated the two germline ends. The germline V gene has CDR1 SGHDT and CDR2 YYEEEE. This CDR3 has 12 amino acids. This CDR3 is CASSLSNYGYTF. The CDR3 DNA follows: TGTGCCAGCAGCTTGTCCAACTATGGCTACACCTTC. The variable domain in full, completed from reference TRBV5-6 and TRBJ1-2, reads DAGVTQSPTHLIKTRGQQVTLRCSPKSGHDTVSWYQQALGQGPQFIFQYYEEEERQRGNFPDRFSGHQFPNYSSELNVNALLLGDSALYLCASSLSNYGYTFGSGTRLTVV.

CDR3 protein: CASSLGQGGGYTF. CDR3 nucleotides: TGCGCCAGCAGCTTGGGTCAGGGTGGCGGCTACACCTTC. V usage is TRBV5-1 and J usage is TRBJ1-2, with a tentative D call TRBD1 (5 bases). The CDR3 runs to 13 residues. Germline V lookup: CDR1 SGHRS, CDR2 YFSETQ. V lost 0 bases to trimming and J lost 8 bases, with 11 bases between them.

The gene calls are TRBV11-2 and TRBJ2-3; 8 nucleotides match TRBD2. CDR1 SGHAT and CDR2 FQNNGV come from the germline V gene. J was trimmed by 3 bases and V by 5 bases; bases with no gene match: 7. The CDR3 extends over 15 amino acids. Here the CDR3 DNA reads TGTGCCAGCAGCCCCCGGGGGGGGATAACAGATACGCAGTATTTT. Amino acid sequence: CASSPRGGITDTQYF.

The chain joins TRBV7-6 to TRBJ1-1; 9 bases are shared with TRBD1. Germline V lookup: CDR1 SGHVS, CDR2 FNYEAQ. The CDR3 consists of 14 residues. Trimming at V came to 4 bases and at J to 4 bases, leaving 4 bases not matched to a gene. This CDR3 is CASSSTGGGTEAFF. CDR3 DNA sequence: TGTGCCAGCAGCTCCACAGGGGGCGGCACTGAAGCTTTCTTT.

The chain uses TRBV6-5 and TRBJ2-2; 9 bases agree with TRBD1. CDR3 length: 15 residues. Germline trimming cut 6 bases from V and 2 bases from J; bases unmatched to any gene: 4. The V gene's germline CDR1 is MNHEY and CDR2 SVGAGI. CDR3 protein: CASRGQGLNTGELFF. The CDR3 DNA follows: TGTGCCAGCAGAGGACAGGGGTTAAACACCGGGGAGCTGTTTTTT.

The V call is TRBV4-3, the J call TRBJ2-7, with D possibly matching TRBD2 (7 bases). The V and J ends lost 3 bases and 5 bases respectively, with 23 bases between them. This CDR3 region has 17 residues. CDR1 LGHNA and CDR2 YSLEER come from the germline V gene. Here the CDR3 reads CASSQNGVGGAENEQYF. The CDR3, as DNA: TGCGCCAGCAGCCAGAATGGGGTGGGGGGGGCAGAAAACGAGCAGTACTTC.

The chain has TRBV7-2 and TRBJ2-1, with D perhaps TRBD2 (7 bases). This CDR3 is 15 amino acids long. Between the trimmed V and J ends, which lost 2 bases and 6 bases, there was a span of 14 bases. Germline CDR1 is SGHTA and CDR2 is FQGNSA. The CDR3 DNA is TGTGCCAGCAGCTTACGAGGGGGAGGGTCCAATGAGCAGTTCTTC. This encodes CASSLRGGGSNEQFF. Drawing the rest from reference TRBV7-2 and TRBJ2-1, the complete variable domain is GAGVSQSPSNKVTEKGKDVELRCDPISGHTALYWYRQSLGQGLEFLIYFQGNSAPDKSGLPSDRFSAERTGGSVSTLTIQRTQQEDSAVYLCASSLRGGGSNEQFFGPGTRLTVL.

This clone appeared a single time. The rearrangement uses TRBV9 and TRBJ2-3; 8 nucleotides agree with TRBD1. CDR3 length equals 14 residues. In germline, CDR1 is SGDLS, CDR2 YYNGEE. The junction had 2 bases not matched to a gene; V was cut back by 5 bases and J by 0 bases. In DNA form, the CDR3 reads TGTGCCAGCAGTCGGACAGGGAGCACAGATACGCAGTATTTT. It specifies CASSRTGSTDTQYF.

The chain combines TRBV18 with TRBJ1-5; TRBD1 aligns across 9 bases. V lost 3 bases to trimming and J lost 7 bases; unmatched junction nucleotides: 7. There are 15 residues in the CDR3. The V gene's germline CDR1 is KGHSH and CDR2 LQKENI. The CDR3 bases are TGTGCCAGCTCACCTACAGGGACAGGGATCCAGCCCCAGCATTTT. Translated, it gives CASSPTGTGIQPQHF.

This sequence joins TRBV11-2 and TRBJ2-5; TRBD2 aligns across 10 bases. The J call is uncertain, as TRBJ2-7 better fits the DNA end. Germline CDR1 and CDR2: SGHAT and FQNNGV. The CDR3 length is 16 residues. DNA for the CDR3: TGTGCCAGCAGCACTAACCTAGCGGGAGCGCGGGTCGAGCAGTACTTC. This codes for CASSTNLAGARVEQYF.

The chain carries TRBV27 and TRBJ2-7, with TRBD1 matching 8 bases. This CDR3 has 15 residues. Germline V gene lookup returns CDR1 MNHEY and CDR2 SMNVEV (reference sequence). V shed 5 bases, J shed 0 bases, and the junction held 6 bases outside the gene matches. The CDR3 coding sequence is TGTGCCAGCAGTAGGGACAGGAGTAGCTCCTACGAGCAGTACTTC. It encodes CASSRDRSSSYEQYF.

This chain connects TRBV7-6 to TRBJ2-7; D gene ambiguous. CDR1 and CDR2 from the germline V gene are SGHVS and FNYEAQ. V gave up 2 bases and J gave up 3 bases, with 8 bases separating them. The length of the CDR3 is 13 residues. The CDR3 spells CASSLPNSYEQYF. The CDR3 DNA reads as TGTGCCAGCAGCTTACCCAACAGCTACGAGCAGTACTTC.

This clone was recorded once. V is TRBV7-8 and J is TRBJ2-7, with D unclear. Per germline, CDR1 SGHVS and CDR2 FQNEAQ. V dropped 2 bases and J dropped 3 bases, with 8 bases sitting between them. The CDR3 has 13 amino acids. CDR3 DNA: TGTGCCAGCAGCTTAAGTCGGGTCTACGAGCAGTACTTC. Protein product: CASSLSRVYEQYF.

This chain links TRBV7-9 with TRBJ2-2; 11 positions agree with TRBD2. Per germline, CDR1 SEHNR and CDR2 FQNEAQ (reference sequence). The length of the CDR3 is 14 residues. CDR3 nucleotide sequence: TGTGCTAAAGGGACTAGCGGGAACACCGGGGAGCTGTTTTTT. This encodes CAKGTSGNTGELFF.

The gene calls are TRBV30 and TRBJ2-7; 9 bases line up with TRBD1. Looked up from germline, CDR1 is GTSNPN and CDR2 is SVGIG (reference sequence). J was trimmed by 1 base and V by 5 bases; bases with no gene match: 6. This CDR3 is 14 amino acids long. The CDR3 DNA sequence: TGTGCCTGGCAGACCGGGACAGGGTCCTACGAGCAGTACTTC. It specifies CAWQTGTGSYEQYF. Using reference TRBV30 and TRBJ2-7 for the parts outside the CDR3, the full variable domain is SQTIHQWPATLVQPVGSPLSLECTVEGTSNPNLYWYRQAAGRGLQLLFYSVGIGQISSEVPQNLSASRPQDRQFILSSKKLLLSDSGFYLCAWQTGTGSYEQYFGPGTRLTVT.

This chain uses TRBV28 with TRBJ1-1, with 7 nucleotides matching TRBD1. Germline CDR1 MDHEN, CDR2 SYDVKM. CDR3 length: 15 amino acids. V dropped 4 bases and J dropped 10; count of bases not matched to a gene: 15. CDR3 nucleotides: TGTGCCAGCAGTTCCCACGAAGGTGCAGGGGGTCGAGCTTTCTTT. It encodes CASSSHEGAGGRAFF.

The chain employs TRBV10-2 and TRBJ1-6; D call uncertain. The CDR3 is made up of 14 amino acids. The ends were cut back, 0 bases at V and 8 bases at J, with 8 bases in the middle. The germline CDR1 and CDR2 sequences are WSHSY and SAAADI. The DNA for the CDR3 is TGCGCCAGCAGTGAGTCAGGTGGGGATTCACCCCTCCACTTT. Translated: CASSESGGDSPLHF.

V usage is TRBV5-8 and J usage is TRBJ1-1, with a tentative D call TRBD1 (6 bases). CDR3 length: 13 residues. Germline V lookup: CDR1 SGHTS, CDR2 YDEGEE. V was shortened by 5 bases and J by 0 bases, with 8 bases between the two germline ends. CDR3 DNA: TGTGCCAGCAGGACAGGAATGAACACTGAAGCTTTCTTT. This translates into CASRTGMNTEAFF.

The chain employs TRBV6-6 and TRBJ1-5; TRBD1 is a possible D gene (6 bases). The CDR3 runs to 15 residues. Germline-derived CDR1 and CDR2 are MNHNY and SVGAGI (reference sequence). The V end was cut by 0 bases, the J end by 6 bases, with 12 bases between. As DNA, the CDR3 is TGTGCCAGCAGTTACTCGCAACAGGGAGGTCAGCCCCAGCATTTT. Its translation is CASSYSQQGGQPQHF.

The chain recombines TRBV7-2 with TRBJ1-6, with D possibly being TRBD1 (6 bases). The V gene lost 2 bases and the J gene lost 9 bases, with 14 bases spanning the gap. CDR3 length: 15 residues. Germline-derived CDR1 and CDR2 are SGHTA and FQGNSA. This CDR3 reads CASSLLGGAGSPLHF. The CDR3 bases are TGTGCCAGCAGCTTACTAGGGGGGGCAGGTTCACCCCTCCACTTT.